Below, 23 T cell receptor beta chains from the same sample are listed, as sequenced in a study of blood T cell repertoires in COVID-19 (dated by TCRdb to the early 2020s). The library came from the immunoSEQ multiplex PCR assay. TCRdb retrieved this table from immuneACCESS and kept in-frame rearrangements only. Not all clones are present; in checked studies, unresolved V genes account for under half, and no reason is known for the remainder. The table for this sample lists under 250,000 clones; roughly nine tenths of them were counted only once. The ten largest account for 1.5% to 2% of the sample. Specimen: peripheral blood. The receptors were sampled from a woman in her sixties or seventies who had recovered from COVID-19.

For the CDR3, the DNA is TGTGCCAGCAACACAGGGCAGGGCACTGAAGCTTTCTTT. Amino acid sequence: CASNTGQGTEAFF. The chain combines TRBV7-2 with TRBJ1-1, with D possibly TRBD1 on 6 matching bases. The CDR3 is 13 amino acids. V was pared by 7 bases and J by 4 bases, with 13 bases between. Germline V gives CDR1 SGHTA, CDR2 FQGNSA.

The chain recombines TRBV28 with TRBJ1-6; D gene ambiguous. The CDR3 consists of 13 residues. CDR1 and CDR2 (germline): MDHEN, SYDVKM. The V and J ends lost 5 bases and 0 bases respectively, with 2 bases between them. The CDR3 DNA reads TGTGCCAGCAGTCGCTCCTATAATTCACCCCTCCACTTT. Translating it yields CASSRSYNSPLHF.

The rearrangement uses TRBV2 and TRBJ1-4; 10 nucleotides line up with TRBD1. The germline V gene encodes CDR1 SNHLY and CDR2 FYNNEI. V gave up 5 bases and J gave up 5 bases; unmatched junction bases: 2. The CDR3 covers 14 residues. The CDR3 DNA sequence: TGTGCCAGCAGTCTGGACAGGGGGAATGAAAAACTGTTTTTT. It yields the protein CASSLDRGNEKLFF.

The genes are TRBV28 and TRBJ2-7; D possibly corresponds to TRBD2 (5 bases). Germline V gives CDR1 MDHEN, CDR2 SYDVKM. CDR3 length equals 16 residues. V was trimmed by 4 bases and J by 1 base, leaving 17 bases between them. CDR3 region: CASSSPRELISYEQYF. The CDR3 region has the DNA TGTGCCAGCAGTTCCCCGAGGGAGCTCATTTCCTACGAGCAGTACTTC.

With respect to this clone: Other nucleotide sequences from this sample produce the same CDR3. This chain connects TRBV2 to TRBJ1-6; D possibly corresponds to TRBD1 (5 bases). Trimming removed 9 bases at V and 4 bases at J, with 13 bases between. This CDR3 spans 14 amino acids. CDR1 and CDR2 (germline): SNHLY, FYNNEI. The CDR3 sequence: CASMPQDYNSPLHF. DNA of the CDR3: TGTGCCAGTATGCCACAGGATTATAATTCACCCCTCCACTTT.

The CDR3 loop is CATDLSGNTIYF. The CDR3 DNA reads TGTGCCACCGACTTATCTGGAAACACCATATATTTT. The chain recombines TRBV7-9 with TRBJ1-3; D unresolved. The CDR3 is 12 residues long. V was cut by 10 bases and J by 1 base, with 8 bases left in between. The germline V gene has CDR1 SEHNR and CDR2 FQNEAQ (reference sequence).

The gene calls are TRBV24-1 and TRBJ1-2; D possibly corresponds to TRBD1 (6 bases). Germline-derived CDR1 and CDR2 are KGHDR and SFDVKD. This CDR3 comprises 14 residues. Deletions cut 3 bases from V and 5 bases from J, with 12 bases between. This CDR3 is CATSDTPTGYGYTF. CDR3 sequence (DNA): TGTGCCACCAGTGATACTCCTACAGGGTATGGCTACACCTTC.

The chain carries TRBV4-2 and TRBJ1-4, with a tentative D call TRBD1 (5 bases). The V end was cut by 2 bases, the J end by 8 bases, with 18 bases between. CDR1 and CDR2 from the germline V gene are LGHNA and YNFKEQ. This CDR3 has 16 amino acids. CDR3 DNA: TGTGCCAGCAGCCAACCGGGGGGGGTCTTTGAGGAAAAACTGTTTTTT. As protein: CASSQPGGVFEEKLFF.

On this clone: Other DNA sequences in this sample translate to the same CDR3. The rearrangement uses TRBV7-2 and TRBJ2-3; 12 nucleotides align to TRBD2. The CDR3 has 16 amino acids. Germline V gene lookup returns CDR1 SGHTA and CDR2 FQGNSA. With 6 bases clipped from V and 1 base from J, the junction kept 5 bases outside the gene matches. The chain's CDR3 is CASSSRLAGGTDTQYF. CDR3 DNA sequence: TGTGCCAGCAGTAGTAGACTAGCGGGAGGCACAGATACGCAGTATTTT.

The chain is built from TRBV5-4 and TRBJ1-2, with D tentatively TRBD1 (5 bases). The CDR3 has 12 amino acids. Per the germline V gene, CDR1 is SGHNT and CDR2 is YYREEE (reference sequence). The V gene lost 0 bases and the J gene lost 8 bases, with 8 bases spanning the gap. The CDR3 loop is CASSLEGWGYTF. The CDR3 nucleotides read TGTGCCAGCAGCTTGGAGGGGTGGGGCTACACCTTC.

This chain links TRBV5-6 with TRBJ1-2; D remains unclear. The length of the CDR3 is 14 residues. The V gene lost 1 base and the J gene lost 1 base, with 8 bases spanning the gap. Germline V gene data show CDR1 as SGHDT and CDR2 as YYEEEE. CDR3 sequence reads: CASSLFPSNYGYTF. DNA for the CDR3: TGTGCCAGCAGCTTGTTTCCGAGTAACTATGGCTACACCTTC.

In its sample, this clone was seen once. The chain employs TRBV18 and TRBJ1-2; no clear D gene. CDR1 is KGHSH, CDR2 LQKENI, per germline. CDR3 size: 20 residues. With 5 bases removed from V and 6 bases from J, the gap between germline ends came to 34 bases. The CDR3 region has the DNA TGTGCCAGCTCAACGCGCGCTGCGGGCGCGGAAGTCTTCCCCGTACATGGCTACACCTTC. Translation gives CASSTRAAGAEVFPVHGYTF.

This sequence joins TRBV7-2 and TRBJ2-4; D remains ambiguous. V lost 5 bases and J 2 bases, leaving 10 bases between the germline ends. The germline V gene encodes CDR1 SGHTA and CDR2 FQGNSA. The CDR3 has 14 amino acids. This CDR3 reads CASSPGLTKNIQYF. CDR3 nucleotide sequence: TGTGCCAGCAGCCCCGGGTTAACCAAAAACATTCAGTACTTC.

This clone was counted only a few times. Written as DNA, the CDR3 is TGTGCCAGCTCACCCAGCGGGAGCCAAGAGACCCAGTACTTC. Encoded protein: CASSPSGSQETQYF. The gene calls are TRBV18 and TRBJ2-5; 8 nucleotides line up with TRBD2. The CDR3 runs 14 residues. Trimming at V came to 3 bases and at J to 1 base, leaving 1 base not matched to a gene. CDR1 is KGHSH and CDR2 is LQKENI in the germline V gene. Variable domain in full (rest from reference TRBV18 and TRBJ2-5): NAGVMQNPRHLVRRRGQEARLRCSPMKGHSHVYWYRQLPEEGLKFMVYLQKENIIDESGMPKERFSAEFPKEGPSILRIQQVVRGDSAAYFCASSPSGSQETQYFGPGTRLLVL.

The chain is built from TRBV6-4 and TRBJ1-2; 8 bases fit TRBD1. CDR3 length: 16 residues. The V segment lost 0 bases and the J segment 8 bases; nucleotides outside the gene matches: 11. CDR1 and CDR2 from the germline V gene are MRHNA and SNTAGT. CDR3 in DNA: TGTGCCAGCAGTGACTCGGGAACAGGGGGTGTCGGCGGCTACACCTTC. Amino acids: CASSDSGTGGVGGYTF.

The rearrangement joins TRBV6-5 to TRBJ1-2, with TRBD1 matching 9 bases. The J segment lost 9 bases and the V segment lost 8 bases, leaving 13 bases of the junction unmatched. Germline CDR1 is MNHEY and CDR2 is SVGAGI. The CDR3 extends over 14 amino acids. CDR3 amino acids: CASAKRDREGSYTF. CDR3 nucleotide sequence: TGTGCCAGCGCCAAGCGGGACAGGGAGGGGAGCTACACCTTC.

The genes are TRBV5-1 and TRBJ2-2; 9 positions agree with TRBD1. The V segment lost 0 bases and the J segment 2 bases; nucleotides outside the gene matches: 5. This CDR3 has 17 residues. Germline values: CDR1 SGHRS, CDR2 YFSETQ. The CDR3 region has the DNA TGCGCCAGCAGCTTGGCCCCGGGACAGGGTAACACCGGGGAGCTGTTTTTT. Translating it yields CASSLAPGQGNTGELFF.

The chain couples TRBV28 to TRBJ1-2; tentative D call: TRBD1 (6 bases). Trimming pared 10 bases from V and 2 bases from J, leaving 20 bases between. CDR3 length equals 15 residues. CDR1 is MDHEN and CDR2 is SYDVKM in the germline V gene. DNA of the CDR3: TGTGCCAACCTGGACAGAGGCCCCTTGAACTATGGCTACACCTTC. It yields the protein CANLDRGPLNYGYTF.

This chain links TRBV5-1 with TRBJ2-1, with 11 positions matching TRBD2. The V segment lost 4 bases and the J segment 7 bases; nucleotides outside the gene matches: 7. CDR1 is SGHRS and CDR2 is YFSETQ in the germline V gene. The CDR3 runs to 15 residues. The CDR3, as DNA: TGCGCCAGCAGCAATAGCGGGGGGGCCTGGAATGAGCAGTTCTTC. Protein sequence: CASSNSGGAWNEQFF.

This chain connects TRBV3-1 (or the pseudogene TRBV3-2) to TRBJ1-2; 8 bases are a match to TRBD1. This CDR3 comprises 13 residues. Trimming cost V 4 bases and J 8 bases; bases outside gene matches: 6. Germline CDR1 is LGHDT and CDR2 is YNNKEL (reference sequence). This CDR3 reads CASSPGRGLGYTF. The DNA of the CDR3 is TGTGCCAGCAGCCCCGGCAGGGGGCTCGGCTACACCTTC.

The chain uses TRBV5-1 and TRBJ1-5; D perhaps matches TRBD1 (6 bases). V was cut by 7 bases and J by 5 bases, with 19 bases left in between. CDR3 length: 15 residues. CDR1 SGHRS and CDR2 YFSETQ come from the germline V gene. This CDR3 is CASRRDTGEYQPQHF. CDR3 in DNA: TGCGCCAGCCGAAGGGACACTGGAGAGTATCAGCCCCAGCATTTT.

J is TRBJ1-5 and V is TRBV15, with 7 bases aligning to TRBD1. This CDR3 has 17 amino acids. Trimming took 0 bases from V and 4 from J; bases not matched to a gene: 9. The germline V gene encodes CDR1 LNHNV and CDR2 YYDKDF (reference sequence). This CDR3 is CATSRDDIGRGNQPQHF. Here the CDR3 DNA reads TGTGCCACCAGCAGAGATGATATTGGCAGGGGGAATCAGCCCCAGCATTTT.

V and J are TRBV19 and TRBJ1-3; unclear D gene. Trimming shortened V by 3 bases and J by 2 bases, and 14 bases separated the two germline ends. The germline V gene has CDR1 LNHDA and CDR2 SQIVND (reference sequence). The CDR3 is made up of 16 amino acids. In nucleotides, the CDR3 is TGTGCCAGTAGTATCCGTGCCAGGAGGCCTGGAAACACCATATATTTT. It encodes CASSIRARRPGNTIYF.